The 14 T cell receptor beta chains presented below share a single source sample, sequenced in a study of T cells in Graves' hyperthyroidism and ophthalmopathy (dated by TCRdb to about 2019). The library was obtained by multiplex PCR. Sequencing was performed on an Illumina HiSeq 2000. The TCR beta CDR3 regions were amplified from RNA transcripts. A first-round RT-PCR of the TCR CDR3 used the HTBI primer set with the Qiagen OneStep RT-PCR kit. TCRdb trimmed public reads at Q25 via fastp, called clones via MiXCR and kept in-frame beta chains. Here each entry gathers all rows of one CDR3 protein and keeps the most common genes and DNA. Within this sample are about 350,000 distinct CDR3 sequences, with roughly 13% of them counted one time only. The top ten clonotypes cover approximately 35% of the sample. Material for sequencing was blood. Source of these receptors: a woman between 35 and 50 years old with Graves' ophthalmopathy.

This clonotype was seen ten or more times. This chain uses TRBV19 with TRBJ2-7; D not certain. The germline gives CDR1 LNHDA, CDR2 SQIVND (reference sequence). This CDR3 is built from 14 residues. The V end was cut by 3 bases, the J end by 0 bases, with 9 bases between. CDR3 sequence: CASSITANSYEQYF. CDR3 coding DNA: TGTGCCAGTAGTATCACAGCGAACTCCTACGAGCAGTACTTC.

The table lists this clonotype with a count of one. Being one base from a much bigger clone, this may be a read error. CDR3: CATSGSLGARFF. CDR3 in DNA: TGTGCCACCAGCGGAAGTTTAGGCGCCAGGTTCTTC. This chain joins TRBV15 and TRBJ2-1; no firm D call. CDR1 is LNHNV and CDR2 is YYDKDF in the germline V gene (reference sequence). The V gene lost 5 bases and the J gene lost 15 bases, with 17 bases spanning the gap. The CDR3 contains 12 residues.

This clonotype was found many times. The rearrangement uses TRBV12-3 or TRBV12-4 and TRBJ2-1, with 10 bases fitting TRBD2. The J segment lost 4 bases and the V segment lost 3 bases, leaving 0 bases of the junction unmatched. The CDR3 consists of 14 residues. In DNA, the CDR3 is TGTGCCAGCAGTTTGACTAGCGGGTACAATGAGCAGTTCTTC. Encoded protein: CASSLTSGYNEQFF.

V and J are TRBV4-2 and TRBJ1-6, with D unclear. The CDR3 runs to 13 residues. The ends were cut back, 0 bases at V and 7 bases at J, with 4 bases in the middle. Per germline, CDR1 LGHNA and CDR2 YNFKEQ. The CDR3 DNA sequence: TGTGCCAGCAGCCAAGACTCGAATTCACCCCTCCACTTT. Protein sequence: CASSQDSNSPLHF.

At least ten counts were recorded for this clonotype. This chain uses TRBV6-2 or TRBV6-3 with TRBJ2-1; D possibly matches TRBD1 or TRBD2 (5 bases each). The CDR3 length is 14 residues. Trimming shortened V by 2 bases and J by 8 bases, and 13 bases separated the two germline ends. CDR1 MNHEY and CDR2 SVGEGT come from the germline V gene. CDR3: CASSYLSRDHEQFF. As DNA, the CDR3 is TGTGCCAGCAGTTACCTGAGCAGGGACCATGAGCAGTTCTTC.

In this sample, this clonotype turned up a few times. This rearrangement joins TRBV30 to TRBJ1-5; weak D call: TRBD1 (5 bases). V shed 1 base and J shed 2 bases, with 15 bases lying between them. The CDR3 runs to 16 residues. From germline, CDR1 is GTSNPN and CDR2 SVGIG (reference sequence). The DNA of the CDR3 is TGTGCCTGGAGTGCCCCGGTTGGGGGTGGCAATCAGCCCCAGCATTTT. Translating gives CAWSAPVGGGNQPQHF.

This clonotype was detected only a few times. The chain combines TRBV6-5 with TRBJ1-3; a weak D match, TRBD1 (5 bases). CDR1 MNHEY and CDR2 SVGAGI come from the germline V gene. Trimming cost V 0 bases and J 2 bases, with 8 bases left between them. This CDR3 contains 15 residues. In nucleotides, the CDR3 is TGTGCCAGCAGTTACTCTCAGGGAACTGGAAACACCATATATTTT. Translated: CASSYSQGTGNTIYF.

In its sample, this clonotype was seen many times. The chain couples TRBV9 to TRBJ1-1; TRBD1 matches 9 bases. The germline gives CDR1 SGDLS, CDR2 YYNGEE. After removal of 3 bases from V and 5 bases from J, the junction contained 5 bases not matched to a gene. The CDR3 totals 14 residues. CDR3 in amino acids: CASSAGTGKTEAFF. CDR3 DNA sequence: TGTGCCAGCAGCGCGGGGACAGGGAAGACTGAAGCTTTCTTT.

V gene TRBV2 combines with J gene TRBJ2-7, with D perhaps TRBD1 or TRBD2 (5 bases each). V gave up 7 bases and J gave up 2 bases, with 15 bases separating them. This CDR3 has 14 amino acids. CDR1 is SNHLY, CDR2 FYNNEI, per germline. The CDR3 loop reads CASTTGTGPYEQYF. CDR3 nucleotides: TGTGCCAGCACCACCGGGACGGGTCCCTACGAGCAGTACTTC.

This clonotype was recorded at least ten times. This chain uses TRBV2 with TRBJ1-5; D possibly corresponds to TRBD1 (5 bases). Germline CDR1 reads SNHLY; CDR2 reads FYNNEI. V dropped 1 base and J dropped 11 bases, with 15 bases sitting between them. The CDR3 has 14 residues. The CDR3 is CASSEGQSFRAQHF. The CDR3 DNA follows: TGTGCCAGCAGTGAAGGACAGAGTTTTAGGGCCCAGCATTTT.

This chain joins TRBV28 and TRBJ2-2; TRBD2 might be the D (5 bases). CDR3 size: 15 residues. Trimming took 5 bases from V and 7 from J, leaving 17 bases between them. Germline CDR1 reads MDHEN; CDR2 reads SYDVKM. The CDR3 sequence: CASSTPTGRGGELFF. CDR3 bases: TGTGCCAGCAGTACCCCGACGGGTCGGGGCGGGGAGCTGTTTTTT. Combining the CDR3 with reference TRBV28 and TRBJ2-2 gives the whole variable domain DVKVTQSSRYLVKRTGEKVFLECVQDMDHENMFWYRQDPGLGLRLIYFSYDVKMKEKGDIPEGYSVSREKKERFSLILESASTNQTSMYLCASSTPTGRGGELFFGEGSRLTVL.

This chain links TRBV7-9 with TRBJ2-5; D perhaps matches TRBD1 (6 bases). Germline V gene lookup returns CDR1 SEHNR and CDR2 FQNEAQ (reference sequence). V gave up 5 bases and J gave up 1 base, with 11 bases separating them. This CDR3 has 14 amino acids. The CDR3 reads CASSLLGGQETQYF. DNA for the CDR3: TGTGCCAGCAGCCTCTTAGGGGGCCAAGAGACCCAGTACTTC.

The chain combines TRBV5-6 with TRBJ2-2, with D perhaps TRBD2 (7 bases). Per germline, CDR1 SGHDT and CDR2 YYEEEE. V shed 3 bases and J shed 3 bases, with 9 bases lying between them. This CDR3 comprises 14 residues. The CDR3 DNA follows: TGTGCCAGCAGCTCGCGGGGGCACACCGGGGAGCTGTTTTTT. Amino acid sequence: CASSSRGHTGELFF.

This clonotype was counted a few times. This rearrangement joins TRBV30 to TRBJ2-7, with 7 bases that match TRBD2. The CDR3 consists of 12 residues. J lost 7 bases, V lost 3 bases, and 6 bases had no gene match. The germline V gene encodes CDR1 GTSNPN and CDR2 SVGIG (reference sequence). The CDR3 region has the DNA TGTGCCTGGAGCGGACTAGTTCGGGAGCAGTACTTC. Its translation is CAWSGLVREQYF.